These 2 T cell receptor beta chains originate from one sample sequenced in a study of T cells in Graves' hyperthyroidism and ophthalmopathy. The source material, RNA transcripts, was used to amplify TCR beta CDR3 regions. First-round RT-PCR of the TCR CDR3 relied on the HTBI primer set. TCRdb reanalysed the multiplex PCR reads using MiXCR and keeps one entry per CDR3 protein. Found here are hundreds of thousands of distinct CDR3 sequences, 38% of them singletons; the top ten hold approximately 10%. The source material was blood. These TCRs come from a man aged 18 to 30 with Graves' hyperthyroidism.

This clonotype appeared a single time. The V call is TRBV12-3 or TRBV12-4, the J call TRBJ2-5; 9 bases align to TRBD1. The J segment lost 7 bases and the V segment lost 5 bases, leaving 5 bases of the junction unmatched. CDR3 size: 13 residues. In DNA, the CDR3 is TGTGCCAGCAGTGCCGACAGGGGGGCGACCCAGTACTTC. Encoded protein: CASSADRGATQYF.

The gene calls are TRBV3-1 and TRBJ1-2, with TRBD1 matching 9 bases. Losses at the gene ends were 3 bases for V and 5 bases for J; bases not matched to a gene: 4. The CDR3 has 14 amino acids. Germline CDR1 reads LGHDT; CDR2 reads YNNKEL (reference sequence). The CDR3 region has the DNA TGTGCCAGCAGCCAGCCGGGACAGGGATATGGCTACACCTTC. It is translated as CASSQPGQGYGYTF.